These 4 T cell receptor beta chains share one sample of origin, sequenced in a study of blood T cell repertoires in COVID-19. The method was immunoSEQ multiplex PCR; TCRdb's version includes in-frame clones alone and lacks a portion of them. The sample yields some 200,000 clones, 65% to 85% seen once. Input material: PBMCs or T cells enriched from blood (not recorded which). All receptors come from a man between 40 and 49 years old who had recovered from COVID-19.

The V and J genes are TRBV10-3 and TRBJ1-1, with D hard to call. Germline CDR1 and CDR2: ENHRY and SYGVKD. V gave up 10 bases and J gave up 1 base, with 16 bases separating them. CDR3 size: 14 residues. This chain's CDR3 is CATAPPERNTEAFF. The DNA of the CDR3 is TGTGCCACCGCTCCGCCCGAGCGGAACACTGAAGCTTTCTTT.

This clone was seen only once. The chain links TRBV27 to TRBJ1-6; D is possibly TRBD1 (6 bases). Between the trimmed V and J ends, which lost 5 bases and 5 bases, there was a span of 19 bases. CDR3 length: 17 residues. Germline V gene data show CDR1 as MNHEY and CDR2 as SMNVEV (reference sequence). CDR3 in DNA: TGTGCCAGCAGTCCGGGAAACAGGGCCCTCAATAATTCACCCCTCCACTTT. Translating it yields CASSPGNRALNNSPLHF.

The chain combines TRBV9 with TRBJ2-3; possible D gene TRBD2, 6 bases. The V gene lost 2 bases and the J gene lost 5 bases, with 15 bases spanning the gap. In germline, CDR1 is SGDLS, CDR2 YYNGEE. This CDR3 has 15 amino acids. The CDR3: CASSVRGAGIDTQYF. Here the CDR3 DNA reads TGTGCCAGCAGCGTTCGTGGGGCGGGGATAGATACGCAGTATTTT.

The chain recombines TRBV28 with TRBJ1-2; D ambiguous. The V gene's germline CDR1 is MDHEN and CDR2 SYDVKM. The CDR3 totals 13 residues. Trimming stripped 5 bases from V and 4 bases from J, with 11 bases between. This CDR3 reads CASSLGLGYGYTF. The DNA of the CDR3 is TGTGCCAGCAGTCTCGGACTGGGCTATGGCTACACCTTC.